These 8 T cell receptor beta chains originate from one sample sequenced in a study of breast tumors, draining lymph nodes, adjacent tissues. Breast cancer patients provided tissue from their axillary draining lymph nodes. MiXCR was run by TCRdb on the multiplex PCR reads, yielding one entry per CDR3 protein. The sample lists about 140,000 distinct CDR3 sequences, 30% to 35% occurring once. The material sequenced was axillary lymph node tissue. Every receptor here comes from a female donor with breast cancer. Some clones in this sample may be carry-over from other donors' samples.

A word on this clonotype: The missing conserved phenylalanine or tryptophan at the end of this CDR3 makes a read error likely. The limits of the CDR3 on the DNA are not certain, so only TCRdb's listed CDR3 is given. The rearrangement joins TRBV20-1 to TRBJ1-2. The germline V gene has CDR1 DFQATT and CDR2 SNEGSKA (reference sequence). The CDR3 is 8 residues long, ends included. The CDR3 sequence: CSADSRTS.

This clonotype was seen repeatedly, ten times or more. V gene TRBV7-9 combines with J gene TRBJ1-4; TRBD1 matches 9 bases. This CDR3 spans 15 amino acids. The ends lost 6 bases at V and 4 bases at J; junction bases unmatched: 6. CDR1 is SEHNR and CDR2 is FQNEAQ in the germline V gene (reference sequence). CDR3 coding DNA: TGTGCCAGCAGTCGGAAGGGACAGGGTAATGAAAAACTGTTTTTT. Its translation is CASSRKGQGNEKLFF.

This clonotype was seen many times. V and J are TRBV11-2 and TRBJ1-2, with D unclear. CDR3 length: 14 residues. CDR1 is SGHAT, CDR2 FQNNGV, per germline. Trimming shortened V by 2 bases and J by 4 bases, and 11 bases separated the two germline ends. The CDR3 sequence: CASSLTDNPYGYTF. The CDR3 DNA is TGTGCCAGCAGCTTAACGGATAATCCCTATGGCTACACCTTC.

V gene TRBV6-2 or TRBV6-3 combines with J gene TRBJ2-3; tentatively, D is TRBD1 (7 bases). Germline assignment: CDR1 MNHEY and CDR2 SVGEGT. The CDR3 has 16 amino acids. Deletions cut 5 bases from V and 2 bases from J, with 17 bases between. The CDR3 region is CASSHGGGQTTDTQYF. The CDR3, as DNA: TGTGCCAGCAGTCACGGAGGGGGACAGACCACAGATACGCAGTATTTT.

The rearrangement joins TRBV5-4 to TRBJ1-1, with a weak D call TRBD1 (5 bases). Trimming removed 0 bases from V and 7 bases from J, with 13 bases in between. CDR1 SGHNT and CDR2 YYREEE come from the germline V gene (reference sequence). The CDR3 has 14 residues. DNA for the CDR3: TGTGCCAGCAGCTTGGATGCGGGGAGGGGTGAAGCTTTCTTT. It specifies CASSLDAGRGEAFF.

As to this clonotype: Germline is not matched at one junction end, which may reflect a read error. V gene TRBV6-5 combines with J gene TRBJ1-5; possibly TRBD1 for D (6 bases). Germline V gene lookup returns CDR1 MNHEY and CDR2 SVGAGI. The CDR3 runs to 15 residues. CDR3 coding DNA: TGTGCCGGCAGCCATGACAGGAGTAGCAATCAGCCCCAGCATTTT. Amino acid sequence: CAGSHDRSSNQPQHF.

The sample holds many counts of this clonotype. CDR3 nucleotides: TGCGCCAGCAGCTTGGGGGAATACGGGTCTTATGGCTACACCTTC. Protein sequence: CASSLGEYGSYGYTF. V usage is TRBV5-1 and J usage is TRBJ1-2; D remains ambiguous. The V end was cut by 0 bases, the J end by 5 bases, with 14 bases between. Germline V gene sequence: CDR1 SGHRS, CDR2 YFSETQ. The CDR3 spans 15 residues.

This clonotype was seen repeatedly, ten times or more. CDR3 loop: CSAQGGGALTDTQYF. The CDR3 DNA reads as TGCAGTGCTCAGGGAGGGGGGGCGCTCACAGATACGCAGTATTTT. The genes are TRBV20-1 and TRBJ2-3; tentative D call: TRBD2 (7 bases). The CDR3 is made up of 15 amino acids. Trimming pared 5 bases from V and 2 bases from J, leaving 17 bases between. Germline V lookup: CDR1 DFQATT, CDR2 SNEGSKA (reference sequence).